This TCR beta chain was profiled in a study of PD-L1 blockade in urothelial cancer. As for the study in general: Bladder-origin urothelial cancer in males described about 85% of the roughly 29 patients. Each blood sample yielded a median of about 150,000 T cells.

The time point was: pretreatment peripheral blood. Sample contribution per patient ranged from 1 to 8, covering pretreatment and on-treatment. Generated by immunoSEQ multiplex PCR, the TCRdb table keeps only in-frame clones and is missing some. The table shows about 70,000 clones, with 90% occurring only once. The germline gives CDR1 SGHRS, CDR2 YFSETQ. This CDR3 comprises 14 residues. V lost 4 bases, J lost 6 bases, and 7 bases stayed unmatched. The rearrangement uses TRBV5-1 and TRBJ2-7; 10 bases agree with TRBD1. The source is a man in his 70s with urothelial cancer. Sequences were derived from PBMCs, sampled around atezolizumab (anti-PD-L1) treatment. CDR3 nucleotides: TGCGCCAGCAGCATGGGACAGGGGCTCAGCGAGCAGTACTTC. This sequence encodes CASSMGQGLSEQYF.